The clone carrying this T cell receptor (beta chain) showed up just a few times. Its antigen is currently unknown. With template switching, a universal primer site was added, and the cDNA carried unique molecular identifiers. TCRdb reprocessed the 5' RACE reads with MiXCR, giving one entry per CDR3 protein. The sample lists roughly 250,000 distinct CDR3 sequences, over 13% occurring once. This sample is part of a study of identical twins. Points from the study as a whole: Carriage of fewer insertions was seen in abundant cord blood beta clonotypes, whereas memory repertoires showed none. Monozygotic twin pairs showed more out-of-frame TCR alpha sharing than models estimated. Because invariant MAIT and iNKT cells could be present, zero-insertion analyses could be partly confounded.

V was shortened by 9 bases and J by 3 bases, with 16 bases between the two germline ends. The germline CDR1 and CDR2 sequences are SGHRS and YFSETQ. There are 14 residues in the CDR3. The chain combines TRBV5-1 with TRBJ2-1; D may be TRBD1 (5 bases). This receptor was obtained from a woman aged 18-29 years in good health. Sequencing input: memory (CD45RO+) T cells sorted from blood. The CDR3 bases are TGCGCCACCACAGACAGCCCGGGCTACAATGAGCAGTTCTTC. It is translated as CATTDSPGYNEQFF.